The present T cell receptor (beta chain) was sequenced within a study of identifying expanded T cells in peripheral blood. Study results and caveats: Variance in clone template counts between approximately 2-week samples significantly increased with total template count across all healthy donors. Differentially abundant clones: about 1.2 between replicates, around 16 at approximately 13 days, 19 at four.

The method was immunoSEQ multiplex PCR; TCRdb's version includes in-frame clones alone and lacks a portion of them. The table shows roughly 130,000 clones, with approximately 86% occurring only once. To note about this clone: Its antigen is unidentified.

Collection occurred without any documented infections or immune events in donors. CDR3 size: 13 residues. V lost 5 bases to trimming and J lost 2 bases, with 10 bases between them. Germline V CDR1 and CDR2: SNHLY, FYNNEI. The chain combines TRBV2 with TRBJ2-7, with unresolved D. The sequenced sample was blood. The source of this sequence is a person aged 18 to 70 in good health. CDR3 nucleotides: TGTGCCAGCAGTCCACTTGTGCCCTACGAGCAGTACTTC. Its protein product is CASSPLVPYEQYF.